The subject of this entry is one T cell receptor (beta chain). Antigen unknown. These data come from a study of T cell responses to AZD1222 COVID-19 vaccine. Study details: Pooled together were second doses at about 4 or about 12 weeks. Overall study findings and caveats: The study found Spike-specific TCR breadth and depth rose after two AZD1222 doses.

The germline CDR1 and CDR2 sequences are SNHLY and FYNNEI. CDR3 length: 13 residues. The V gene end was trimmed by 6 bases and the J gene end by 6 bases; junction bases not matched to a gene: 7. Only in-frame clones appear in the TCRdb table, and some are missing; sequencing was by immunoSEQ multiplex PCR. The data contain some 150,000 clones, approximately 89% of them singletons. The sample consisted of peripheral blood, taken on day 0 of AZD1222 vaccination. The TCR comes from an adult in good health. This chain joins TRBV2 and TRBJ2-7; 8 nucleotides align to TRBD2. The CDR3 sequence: CASRQGREGEQYF. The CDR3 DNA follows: TGTGCCAGCAGACAAGGCCGGGAGGGCGAGCAGTACTTC.